The 27 T cell receptor beta chains below come from one sample, sequenced in a study of T cells in Graves' hyperthyroidism and ophthalmopathy. TCR beta CDR3 regions were amplified from RNA transcripts. The HTBI primer set served for first-round RT-PCR of the TCR CDR3. Each CDR3 protein gets one entry after TCRdb re-called the multiplex PCR reads with MiXCR. This table has about 380,000 distinct CDR3 sequences, about 18% appearing once. The sample taken for sequencing was blood. The receptors here all came from a man between 18 and 29 years old with Graves' ophthalmopathy.

Comment on this clonotype: Likely a read error: the CDR3 ends without its conserved phenylalanine or tryptophan. The chain links TRBV12-3 or TRBV12-4 to TRBJ1-5, with 8 bases fitting TRBD1. This CDR3 comprises 14 residues. V was pared by 7 bases and J by 5 bases, with 7 bases of the junction left unmatched. Here the CDR3 reads CASKTGDQDQPQHL. CDR3 DNA: TGTGCCAGCAAGACAGGGGATCAGGATCAGCCCCAGCATCTT.

At least ten counts were recorded for this clonotype. The chain couples TRBV27 to TRBJ2-1, with D possibly matching TRBD1 (5 bases). Trimming removed 0 bases at V and 0 bases at J, with 9 bases between. CDR1 is MNHEY and CDR2 is SMNVEV in the germline V gene (reference sequence). This CDR3 has 16 amino acids. The CDR3 DNA follows: TGTGCCAGCAGTTTATCGGGGCCTCGCTCCTACAATGAGCAGTTCTTC. Its translation: CASSLSGPRSYNEQFF.

This clonotype has a count of ten or more. V usage is TRBV12-3 or TRBV12-4 and J usage is TRBJ2-6; 8 bases agree with TRBD1. There are 15 residues in the CDR3. V lost 5 bases and J lost 2; bases outside the gene matches: 2. The CDR3 sequence is CASSPTGAGANVLTF. CDR3 nucleotide sequence: TGTGCCAGCAGTCCGACAGGGGCTGGGGCCAACGTCCTGACTTTC.

This clonotype was found many times. J is TRBJ1-2 and V is TRBV3-1; 8 positions match TRBD1. From germline, CDR1 is LGHDT and CDR2 YNNKEL (reference sequence). This CDR3 has 14 amino acids. V dropped 1 base and J dropped 8; count of bases not matched to a gene: 6. This CDR3 is CASSQGGQEGGYTF. Written as DNA, the CDR3 is TGTGCCAGCAGCCAAGGGGGACAGGAGGGGGGCTACACCTTC.

The rearrangement uses TRBV9 and TRBJ1-1, with D unresolved. Germline V lookup: CDR1 SGDLS, CDR2 YYNGEE. Trimming took 0 bases from V and 0 from J, leaving 6 bases between them. The CDR3 spans 14 residues. This CDR3 is CASSVGTVNTEAFF. The CDR3 DNA reads as TGTGCCAGCAGCGTAGGGACGGTGAACACTGAAGCTTTCTTT. The whole variable domain, remainder taken from reference TRBV9 and TRBJ1-1, is DSGVTQTPKHLITATGQRVTLRCSPRSGDLSVYWYQQSLDQGLQFLIQYYNGEERAKGNILERFSAQQFPDLHSELNLSSLELGDSALYFCASSVGTVNTEAFFGQGTRLTVV.

This chain uses TRBV24-1 with TRBJ2-3; 11 nucleotides agree with TRBD2. The germline CDR1 and CDR2 sequences are KGHDR and SFDVKD. This CDR3 is built from 14 residues. With V trimmed by 9 bases and J by 4 bases, 5 bases remained unmatched. CDR3 residues: CATGSGGASDTQYF. Here the CDR3 DNA reads TGTGCCACCGGTAGCGGGGGGGCCTCAGATACGCAGTATTTT.

Of note for this clonotype: A read error may explain this, as a much larger clone is one base away. This chain links TRBV2 with TRBJ2-7; either TRBD1 or TRBD2 may supply D (5 bases each). This CDR3 region has 14 residues. Germline CDR1 SNHLY, CDR2 FYNNEI. V was cut by 8 bases and J by 1 base, with 15 bases left in between. CDR3 amino acids: CASGDGATSYEQYF. DNA for the CDR3: TGTGCCAGCGGGGACGGGGCCACATCCTACGAGCAGTACTTC.

The chain couples TRBV19 to TRBJ1-5; weak D call: TRBD1 (5 bases). There are 15 residues in the CDR3. The V end was cut by 9 bases, the J end by 5 bases, with 20 bases between. Germline assignment: CDR1 LNHDA and CDR2 SQIVND (reference sequence). The CDR3 bases are TGTGCCAGCGAGGACTCCGGGACCAACTATCAGCCCCAGCATTTT. Translated, it gives CASEDSGTNYQPQHF.

The rearrangement links TRBV20-1 to TRBJ2-1, with TRBD1 identical over 9 bases. Trimming at V came to 6 bases and at J to 10 bases, leaving 10 bases not matched to a gene. Germline CDR1 reads DFQATT; CDR2 reads SNEGSKA (reference sequence). This CDR3 spans 13 amino acids. The CDR3 sequence: CSAPPGQGWEQFF. CDR3 bases: TGCAGTGCCCCTCCGGGACAGGGATGGGAGCAGTTCTTC.

There are many counts of this clonotype. This chain links TRBV11-1 with TRBJ2-1; 8 nucleotides line up with TRBD1. V trimming: 7 bases; J trimming: 1 base; junction bases outside the gene matches: 6. The CDR3 runs 15 residues. CDR1 and CDR2 from the germline V gene are SGHAT and FQDESV (reference sequence). CDR3 sequence: CASTLQGASYNEQFF. The CDR3 nucleotides are TGTGCCAGCACCCTCCAGGGGGCGTCCTACAATGAGCAGTTCTTC.

As regards this clonotype: This may arise from a read error, as a much more abundant clone is one base away. The CDR3 reads CASGLEDGSTDTQYF. The CDR3 DNA reads as TGCGCCAGCGGCCTTGAGGACGGGAGCACAGATACGCAGTATTTT. The chain combines TRBV5-1 with TRBJ2-3; no definite D call. The CDR3 spans 15 residues. With 7 bases removed from V and 0 bases from J, the gap between germline ends came to 15 bases. Germline V gene sequence: CDR1 SGHRS, CDR2 YFSETQ.

This clonotype turned up a few times. The V gene is TRBV6-6, the J gene TRBJ2-3; D perhaps matches TRBD2 (5 bases). This CDR3 has 15 residues. Germline values: CDR1 MNHNY, CDR2 SVGAGI (reference sequence). V lost 2 bases and J lost 2, with 11 bases in between. CDR3 protein: CASSYVLAVTDTQYF. The CDR3 DNA reads TGTGCCAGCAGTTACGTCCTAGCTGTCACAGATACGCAGTATTTT.

This rearrangement joins TRBV7-6 to TRBJ2-1; maybe TRBD2 (6 bases). V was trimmed by 4 bases and J by 9 bases, leaving 19 bases between them. CDR3 length: 15 residues. Germline V lookup: CDR1 SGHVS, CDR2 FNYEAQ. The CDR3 reads CASSSPGLGVGEQFF. The CDR3 nucleotides are TGTGCCAGCAGCTCCCCGGGACTGGGGGTCGGTGAGCAGTTCTTC.

This clonotype was seen at least ten times. In DNA, the CDR3 is TGTGCCAGCAGCTCGTCGGGGTATGAGCAGTTCTTC. It is translated as CASSSSGYEQFF. The rearrangement uses TRBV7-2 and TRBJ2-1, with D possibly being TRBD2 (5 bases). Germline assignment: CDR1 SGHTA and CDR2 FQGNSA. CDR3 length: 12 amino acids. With 4 bases removed from V and 8 bases from J, the gap between germline ends came to 9 bases.

This clonotype appeared many times. The gene calls are TRBV27 and TRBJ1-1; D remains unclear. Germline CDR1 reads MNHEY; CDR2 reads SMNVEV (reference sequence). V was shortened by 5 bases and J by 3 bases, with 13 bases between the two germline ends. This CDR3 spans 14 amino acids. CDR3 nucleotide sequence: TGTGCCAGCAGTCCGAGCCACGTGGACACTGAAGCTTTCTTT. Protein sequence: CASSPSHVDTEAFF.

The chain has TRBV7-6 and TRBJ2-7; D ambiguous. The CDR3 extends over 14 amino acids. Trimming took off 0 bases at V and 0 bases at J, with 6 bases between the two ends. The germline V gene encodes CDR1 SGHVS and CDR2 FNYEAQ. The CDR3 region is CASSLAPGSYEQYF. The DNA of the CDR3 is TGTGCCAGCAGCTTAGCCCCGGGCTCCTACGAGCAGTACTTC.

The chain recombines TRBV12-3 or TRBV12-4 with TRBJ2-5, with 11 nucleotides matching TRBD2. The CDR3 contains 19 residues. V shed 1 base and J 2 bases; nucleotides not matched to a gene: 12. The CDR3 coding sequence is TGTGCCAGCAGTTTAGGTGGTAGCGGGGGGGCCGGGGGTCAAGAGACCCAGTACTTC. Translation: CASSLGGSGGAGGQETQYF.

V gene TRBV29-1 combines with J gene TRBJ1-1; D may be TRBD1 (6 bases). CDR1 and CDR2 (germline): SQVTM, ANQGSEA. The germline V and J ends were trimmed by 6 bases and 8 bases, with 19 bases remaining between them. CDR3 size: 13 residues. Here the CDR3 reads CSVEIRTAPEAFF. The CDR3 region has the DNA TGCAGCGTGGAAATCCGGACAGCCCCCGAAGCTTTCTTT.

This clonotype occurred many times. The gene calls are TRBV3-1 and TRBJ2-5; 8 positions agree with TRBD2. The CDR3 has 15 residues. V shed 2 bases and J 4 bases; nucleotides not matched to a gene: 6. CDR1 is LGHDT, CDR2 YNNKEL, per germline (reference sequence). The CDR3 nucleotides are TGTGCCAGCAGCCAACGGGGGGCGGGGGGAGAGACCCAGTACTTC. Its protein is CASSQRGAGGETQYF.

This clonotype was counted many times. This sequence joins TRBV2 and TRBJ1-1, with 7 nucleotides matching TRBD1. V shed 9 bases and J 1 base; nucleotides not matched to a gene: 8. CDR1 and CDR2 (germline): SNHLY, FYNNEI. The CDR3 length is 14 residues. CDR3 bases: TGTGCCAGACAAACAGGGGATTCGAACACTGAAGCTTTCTTT. Translating gives CARQTGDSNTEAFF.

This clonotype was counted ten times or more. This chain joins TRBV11-2 and TRBJ2-7, with 9 bases lining up with TRBD2. Germline CDR1 SGHAT, CDR2 FQNNGV. The CDR3 sequence is 17 residues long. With V trimmed by 4 bases and J by 4 bases, 14 bases remained unmatched. CDR3 residues: CASSYEVVAGGRYEQYF. CDR3 coding DNA: TGTGCCAGCAGCTACGAGGTTGTGGCGGGGGGGCGATACGAGCAGTACTTC.

This clonotype appeared a few times. This chain joins TRBV4-1 and TRBJ1-3; D call uncertain. Trimming pared 2 bases from V and 0 bases from J, leaving 14 bases between. Germline V lookup: CDR1 MGHRA, CDR2 YSYEKL. The CDR3 spans 17 residues. This CDR3 is CASSQPLPRGSGNTIYF. CDR3 sequence (DNA): TGCGCCAGCAGCCAACCACTACCCCGGGGCTCTGGAAACACCATATATTTT.

This clonotype occurred many times. J is TRBJ2-1 and V is TRBV5-1; TRBD1 agrees at 9 bases. Germline CDR1 reads SGHRS; CDR2 reads YFSETQ. Germline trimming cut 0 bases from V and 5 bases from J; bases unmatched to any gene: 3. There are 15 residues in the CDR3. The CDR3 is CASSLDRGPHNEQFF. The CDR3 DNA reads TGCGCCAGCAGCTTGGACAGGGGGCCCCACAATGAGCAGTTCTTC.

This clonotype showed up just a few times. This chain joins TRBV11-3 and TRBJ2-2; D not certain. This CDR3 is built from 14 residues. V shed 5 bases and J shed 7 bases, with 14 bases lying between them. Per the germline V gene, CDR1 is SGHNT and CDR2 is YENEEA. In DNA, the CDR3 is TGTGCCAGCAGCCCTCGGCGGCTTGGCGGGGAGCTGTTTTTT. Amino acid sequence: CASSPRRLGGELFF. The whole variable domain, filled in from reference TRBV11-3 and TRBJ2-2, reads EAGVVQSPRYKIIEKKQPVAFWCNPISGHNTLYWYLQNLGQGPELLIRYENEEAVDDSQLPKDRFSAERLKGVDSTLKIQPAELGDSAVYLCASSPRRLGGELFFGEGSRLTVL.

This clonotype was seen repeatedly, ten times or more. The chain combines TRBV7-3 with TRBJ2-3; D is possibly TRBD2 (6 bases). Per the germline V gene, CDR1 is SGHTA and CDR2 is FQGTGA. The CDR3 runs to 16 residues. The V end was cut by 4 bases, the J end by 3 bases, with 17 bases between. CDR3 in DNA: TGTGCCAGCAGCTCCCCGACCGGGGGTGGGACAGATACGCAGTATTTT. Protein sequence: CASSSPTGGGTDTQYF.

Concerning this clonotype itself: At one end the junction does not follow the germline gene, possibly because of a read error. V is TRBV12-3 or TRBV12-4 and J is TRBJ2-5; TRBD2 might be the D (5 bases). The length of the CDR3 is 17 residues. The CDR3 region is CAGSLVLGRAFSETQYF. The CDR3 DNA reads as TGTGCCGGCAGTTTAGTGTTAGGGCGGGCCTTTAGTGAGACCCAGTACTTC.

This clonotype was picked up many times. This chain connects TRBV6-7 to TRBJ2-1; 7 nucleotides agree with TRBD1. TRBV6-7 is an ORF, and what it does is uncertain. J lost 0 bases, V lost 0 bases, and 2 bases had no gene match. The CDR3 covers 16 residues. The CDR3 sequence is CASSYSRDSSYNEQFF. The CDR3 bases are TGTGCCAGCAGTTACTCGAGGGACAGCTCCTACAATGAGCAGTTCTTC.